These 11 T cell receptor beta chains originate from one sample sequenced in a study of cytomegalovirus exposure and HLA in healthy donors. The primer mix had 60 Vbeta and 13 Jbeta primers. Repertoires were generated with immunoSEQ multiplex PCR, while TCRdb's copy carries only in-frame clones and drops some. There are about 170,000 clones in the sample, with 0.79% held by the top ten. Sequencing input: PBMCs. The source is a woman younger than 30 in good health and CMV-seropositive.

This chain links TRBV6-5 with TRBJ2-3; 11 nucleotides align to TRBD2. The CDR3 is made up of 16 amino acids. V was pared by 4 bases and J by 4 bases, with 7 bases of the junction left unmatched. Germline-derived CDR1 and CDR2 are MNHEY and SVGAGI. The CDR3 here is CASSSVAGGGADTQYF. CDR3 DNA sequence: TGTGCCAGCAGTTCCGTAGCGGGAGGGGGGGCAGATACGCAGTATTTT.

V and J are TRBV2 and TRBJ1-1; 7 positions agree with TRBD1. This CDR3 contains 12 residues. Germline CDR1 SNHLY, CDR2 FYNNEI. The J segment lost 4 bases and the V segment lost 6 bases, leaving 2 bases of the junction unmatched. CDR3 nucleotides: TGTGCCAGCAGAAGGGGGCCCACTGAAGCTTTCTTT. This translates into CASRRGPTEAFF.

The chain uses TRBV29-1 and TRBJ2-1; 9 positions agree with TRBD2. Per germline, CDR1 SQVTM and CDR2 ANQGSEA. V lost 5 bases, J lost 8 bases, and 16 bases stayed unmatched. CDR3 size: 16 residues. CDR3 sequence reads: CSVSASAAGGHDEQFF. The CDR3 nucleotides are TGCAGCGTTTCCGCTTCGGCGGCGGGGGGGCACGATGAGCAGTTCTTC.

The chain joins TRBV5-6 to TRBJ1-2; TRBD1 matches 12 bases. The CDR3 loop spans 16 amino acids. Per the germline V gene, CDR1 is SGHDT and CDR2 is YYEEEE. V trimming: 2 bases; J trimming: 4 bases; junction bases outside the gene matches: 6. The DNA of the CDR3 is TGTGCCAGCAGCTTTCCGGGACAGGGGGCCATCTATGGCTACACCTTC. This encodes CASSFPGQGAIYGYTF. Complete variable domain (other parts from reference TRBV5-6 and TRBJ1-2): DAGVTQSPTHLIKTRGQQVTLRCSPKSGHDTVSWYQQALGQGPQFIFQYYEEEERQRGNFPDRFSGHQFPNYSSELNVNALLLGDSALYLCASSFPGQGAIYGYTFGSGTRLTVV.

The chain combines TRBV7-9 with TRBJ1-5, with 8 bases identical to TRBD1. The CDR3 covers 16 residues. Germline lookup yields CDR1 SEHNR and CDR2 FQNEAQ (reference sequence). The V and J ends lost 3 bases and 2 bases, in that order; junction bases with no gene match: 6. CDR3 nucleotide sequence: TGTGCCAGCAGCTTTTCAGGGGGCGGTGGCAATCAGCCCCAGCATTTT. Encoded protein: CASSFSGGGGNQPQHF.

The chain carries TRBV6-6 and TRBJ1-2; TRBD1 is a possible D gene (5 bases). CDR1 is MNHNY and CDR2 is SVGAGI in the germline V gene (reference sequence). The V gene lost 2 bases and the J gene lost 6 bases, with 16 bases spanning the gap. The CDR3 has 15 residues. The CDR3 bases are TGTGCCAGCAGTTACGGTCCGGCAGGGAGGGATGGCTACACCTTC. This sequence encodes CASSYGPAGRDGYTF.

The CDR3 region has the DNA TGCGCCAGCAGTCCCAAGTTTTCCGGGACTAGCGAAGTGGGGCACTACTCGGAGCAGTACTTC. It codes for CASSPKFSGTSEVGHYSEQYF. This chain links TRBV4-1 with TRBJ2-7; 10 nucleotides align to TRBD2. After removal of 6 bases from V and 7 bases from J, the junction contained 30 bases not matched to a gene. From germline, CDR1 is MGHRA and CDR2 YSYEKL. The CDR3 length is 21 residues.

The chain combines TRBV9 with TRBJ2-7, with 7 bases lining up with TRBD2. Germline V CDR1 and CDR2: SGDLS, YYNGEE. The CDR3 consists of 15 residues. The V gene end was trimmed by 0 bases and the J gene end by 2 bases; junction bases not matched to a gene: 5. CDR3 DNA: TGTGCCAGCAGCGTAGAATGGACTAGACCCTACGAGCAGTACTTC. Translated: CASSVEWTRPYEQYF. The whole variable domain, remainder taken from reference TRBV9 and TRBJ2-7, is DSGVTQTPKHLITATGQRVTLRCSPRSGDLSVYWYQQSLDQGLQFLIQYYNGEERAKGNILERFSAQQFPDLHSELNLSSLELGDSALYFCASSVEWTRPYEQYFGPGTRLTVT.

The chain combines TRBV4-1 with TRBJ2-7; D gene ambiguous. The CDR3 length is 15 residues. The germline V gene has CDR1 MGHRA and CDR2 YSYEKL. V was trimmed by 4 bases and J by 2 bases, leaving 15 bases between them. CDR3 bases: TGCGCCAGCAGCCGTGACATACTCCAGCCCTACGAGCAGTACTTC. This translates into CASSRDILQPYEQYF.

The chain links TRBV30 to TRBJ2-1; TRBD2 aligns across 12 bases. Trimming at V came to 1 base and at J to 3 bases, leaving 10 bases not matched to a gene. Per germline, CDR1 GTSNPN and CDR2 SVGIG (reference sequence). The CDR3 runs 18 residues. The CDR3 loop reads CAWSARTSGRFNYNEQFF. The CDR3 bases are TGTGCCTGGAGTGCTAGAACTAGCGGGAGGTTCAACTACAATGAGCAGTTCTTC.

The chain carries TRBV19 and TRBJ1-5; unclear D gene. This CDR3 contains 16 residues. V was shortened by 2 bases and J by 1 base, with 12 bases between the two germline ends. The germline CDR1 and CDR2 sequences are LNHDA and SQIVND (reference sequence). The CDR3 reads CASSISRGWSNQPQHF. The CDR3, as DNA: TGTGCCAGTAGTATATCTCGAGGATGGAGCAATCAGCCCCAGCATTTT.